The subject of this entry is one T cell receptor beta chain. The antigen is unknown. The germline gene is not matched at one end of the junction; a read error may be the cause. The sample comes from a study of T cell responses to AZD1222 COVID-19 vaccine. Study-level information: Timing groups of about 4 and about 12 weeks for second doses were pooled.

Findings of the study overall: The donor cohort was predominantly white British with a female majority, and clonal diversity may have been underestimated. Close to half of spike-specific TCRs reportedly recognize unmutated variant regions.

TCRdb's table, derived via immunoSEQ multiplex PCR, lists solely in-frame clones and lacks some. The sample has 200,000 to 300,000 clones, approximately 95% seen once. The CDR3 consists of 13 residues. Germline-derived CDR1 and CDR2 are MNHEY and SVGAGI. The chain carries TRBV6-5 and TRBJ1-1; 8 bases are shared with TRBD1. Here the sequenced sample was peripheral blood, taken on day 0 of AZD1222 vaccination. The sequence came from an adult in good health. In nucleotides, the CDR3 is TGTGCCTGCAGGGGGCCCCAGGGCACTGAAGCTTTCTTT. This codes for CACRGPQGTEAFF.